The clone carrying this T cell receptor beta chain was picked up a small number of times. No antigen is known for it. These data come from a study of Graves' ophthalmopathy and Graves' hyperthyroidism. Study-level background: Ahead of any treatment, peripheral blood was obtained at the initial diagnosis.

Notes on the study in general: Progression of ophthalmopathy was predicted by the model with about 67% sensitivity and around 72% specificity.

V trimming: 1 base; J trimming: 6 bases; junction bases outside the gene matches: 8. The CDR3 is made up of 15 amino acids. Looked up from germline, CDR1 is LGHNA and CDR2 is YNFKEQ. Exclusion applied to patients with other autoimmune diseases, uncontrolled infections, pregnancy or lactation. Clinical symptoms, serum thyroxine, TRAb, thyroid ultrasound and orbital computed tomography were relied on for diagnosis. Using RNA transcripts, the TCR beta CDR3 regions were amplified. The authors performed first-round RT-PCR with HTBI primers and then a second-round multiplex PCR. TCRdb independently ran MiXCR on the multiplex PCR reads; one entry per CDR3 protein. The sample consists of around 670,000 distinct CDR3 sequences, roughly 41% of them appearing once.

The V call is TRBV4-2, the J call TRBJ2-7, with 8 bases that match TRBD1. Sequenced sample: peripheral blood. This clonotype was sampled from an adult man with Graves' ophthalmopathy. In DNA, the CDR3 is TGTGCCAGCAGCCAAGGATCAGGGGGCGCCTTCGAGCAGTACTTC. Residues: CASSQGSGGAFEQYF.